The next 9 T cell receptor beta chains were all read from a single sample in a study of regulatory dendritic cells for organ transplantation. Allogeneic regulatory or mature dendritic cells were co-cultured for 5 days with CFSE-labeled sorted T cells at 1:10. Only in-frame clones appear in the TCRdb table, and some are missing; sequencing was by immunoSEQ multiplex PCR. The sample lists over 20,000 clones, approximately 85% occurring once. What these receptors recognize is not known. The sequenced sample consisted of naive CD4+ T cells from blood cultured with regulatory dendritic cells. Sample subset: CD45RA+ naive T cells. These receptors all stem from a human donor in good health.

This chain links TRBV29-1 with TRBJ2-7, with TRBD1 as a possible D gene (6 bases). The CDR3 has 13 residues. CDR1 SQVTM and CDR2 ANQGSEA come from the germline V gene. V lost 6 bases and J lost 1, with 13 bases in between. The CDR3 protein is CSVTGRNSYEQYF. Here the CDR3 DNA reads TGCAGCGTGACAGGTCGCAATTCCTACGAGCAGTACTTC.

The chain employs TRBV27 and TRBJ2-3; D uncertain. The germline V gene has CDR1 MNHEY and CDR2 SMNVEV (reference sequence). V lost 5 bases to trimming and J lost 0 bases, with 3 bases between them. This CDR3 comprises 12 residues. This chain's CDR3 is CASSPSTDTQYF. The CDR3, as DNA: TGTGCCAGCAGTCCTAGCACAGATACGCAGTATTTT.

V gene TRBV10-3 combines with J gene TRBJ1-1; 7 bases are a match to TRBD1. The CDR3 is made up of 15 amino acids. V dropped 3 bases and J dropped 1; count of bases not matched to a gene: 5. Germline loops: CDR1 ENHRY, CDR2 SYGVKD. The CDR3 DNA is TGTGCCATCAGTGATACCTCAGGGGGGAACACTGAAGCTTTCTTT. Its translation is CAISDTSGGNTEAFF.

The CDR3 region is CATKGGPTNEKLFF. Written as DNA, the CDR3 is TGTGCCACTAAGGGCGGCCCAACTAATGAAAAACTGTTTTTT. The chain links TRBV15 to TRBJ1-4; the D is unclear. CDR3 length: 14 amino acids. Germline loops: CDR1 LNHNV, CDR2 YYDKDF (reference sequence). V lost 9 bases and J 0 bases, leaving 11 bases between the germline ends.

The chain has TRBV9 and TRBJ1-1, with D hard to call. V gave up 4 bases and J gave up 0 bases, with 19 bases separating them. This CDR3 has 17 residues. From germline, CDR1 is SGDLS and CDR2 YYNGEE. The CDR3: CASSPSGGIPMNTEAFF. As DNA, the CDR3 is TGTGCCAGCAGCCCCTCAGGAGGAATACCCATGAACACTGAAGCTTTCTTT. The full variable domain, with the rest looked up from reference TRBV9 and TRBJ1-1, is DSGVTQTPKHLITATGQRVTLRCSPRSGDLSVYWYQQSLDQGLQFLIQYYNGEERAKGNILERFSAQQFPDLHSELNLSSLELGDSALYFCASSPSGGIPMNTEAFFGQGTRLTVV.

The gene calls are TRBV7-2 and TRBJ1-4; D may be TRBD1 (5 bases). V was pared by 5 bases and J by 7 bases, with 17 bases between. Germline-derived CDR1 and CDR2 are SGHTA and FQGNSA. This CDR3 has 15 amino acids. CDR3 nucleotides: TGTGCCAGCAGCCGCAGACAGTCTAACTCTGAAAAACTGTTTTTT. This translates into CASSRRQSNSEKLFF.

This rearrangement joins TRBV30 to TRBJ1-5; D unresolved. The CDR3 extends over 13 amino acids. V lost 0 bases and J lost 4, with 7 bases in between. CDR1 is GTSNPN, CDR2 SVGIG, per germline (reference sequence). The CDR3: CAWSVLGNQPQHF. As DNA, the CDR3 is TGTGCCTGGAGTGTTTTGGGGAATCAGCCCCAGCATTTT.

The rearrangement uses TRBV28 and TRBJ1-5; perhaps TRBD1 as D (5 bases). V gave up 2 bases and J gave up 3 bases, with 14 bases separating them. The CDR3 runs to 16 residues. Germline-derived CDR1 and CDR2 are MDHEN and SYDVKM. Written as DNA, the CDR3 is TGTGCCAGCAGTTTAATTCAGGGTAGTTCCAATCAGCCCCAGCATTTT. Amino acid sequence: CASSLIQGSSNQPQHF.

The chain has TRBV28 and TRBJ2-7; TRBD1 matches at 9 bases. CDR3 size: 15 residues. From germline, CDR1 is MDHEN and CDR2 SYDVKM. V was pared by 3 bases and J by 5 bases, with 8 bases of the junction left unmatched. CDR3 amino acids: CASSFRRTGVDEQYF. CDR3 nucleotides: TGTGCCAGCAGTTTTCGTAGGACAGGGGTGGACGAGCAGTACTTC.